Listed below are T cell receptor beta chains from one sample, sequenced in a study of regulatory T cells in long-lasting Graves disease. MiXCR was run by TCRdb on the multiplex PCR reads, yielding one entry per CDR3 protein. The sample has around 250,000 distinct CDR3 sequences; about 20% are singletons. The same data also contributed to another study, on T cells in Graves' hyperthyroidism and ophthalmopathy.

Sequencing was performed on peripheral blood mononuclear cells (PBMCs), taken at new diagnosis, from a patient treated with antithyroid drugs. These receptors originate from a woman under 40 with Graves disease. Both conserved end residues are part of each CDR3. The order of the fields is V gene, J gene, clone size, D gene, CDR3 DNA, CDR3 protein. A D gene is named only where the DNA matches it firmly. Rows may omit the clone size; those that give it use once, few, many or a size class.

TRBV20-1	TRBJ1-2	many	.	TGCAGTGCTAGAGATGGTCGGGGCAACTATGGCTACACCTTC	CSARDGRGNYGYTF
TRBV4-1	TRBJ1-5	.	TRBD1	TGCGCCAGCAGCCAAGACTGGACAGGTAGCAATCAGCCCCAGCATTTT	CASSQDWTGSNQPQHF
TRBV11-2	TRBJ2-7	many	TRBD1	TGTGCCAGCAGGGTGACCGGGACAGGGACTTACGAGCAGTACTTC	CASRVTGTGTYEQYF
TRBV2	TRBJ1-6	many	.	TGTGCCAGCAGTGACTGGGGGTCGAATTCACCCCTCCACTTT	CASSDWGSNSPLHF
TRBV12-3/TRBV12-4	TRBJ2-2	few	.	TGTGCCAGCAGAACGGAACTGACCACCGGGGAGCTGGTTTTT	CASRTELTTGELVF
TRBV20-1	TRBJ2-3	.	TRBD2	TGCAGTACTATTAGCGGGGGGGAGCGGACAGATACGCAGTATTTT	CSTISGGERTDTQYF
TRBV7-9	TRBJ2-5	many	.	TGTGCCAGCAGCCCCTTAAGCGGCCAAGAGACCCAGTACTTC	CASSPLSGQETQYF
TRBV7-2	TRBJ1-1	many	TRBD1	TGTGCCAGCAGCTTAAGGGACAGCAACACTGAAGCTTTCTTT	CASSLRDSNTEAFF
TRBV3-1	TRBJ2-1	many	.	TGTGCCAGCAGCCAAGACGGGGGCCCGTACAATGAGCAGTTCTTC	CASSQDGGPYNEQFF
TRBV5-1	TRBJ1-4	many	.	TGCGCCAGCAGCTTACCCTCAGGGGCAACTAATGAAAAACTGTTTTTT	CASSLPSGATNEKLFF
TRBV5-1	TRBJ2-1	many	.	TGCGCCAGCACCCGGGGGCAGAGCTCCTACAATGAGCAGTTCTTC	CASTRGQSSYNEQFF
TRBV6-1	TRBJ2-2	.	.	TGTGCCAGCAGTGAGCTGGGGGCCACCGGGGAGCTGTTTTTT	CASSELGATGELFF
TRBV4-1	TRBJ1-1	many	.	TGTGCCAGCAGCCAAGAAAGAGGAACCGCTGAAGCTTTCTTT	CASSQERGTAEAFF
TRBV7-6	TRBJ1-1	few	.	TGTGCCAGCCTCATTAGAGAGGGTATGACTGAAGCTTTCTTT	CASLIREGMTEAFF
TRBV5-1	TRBJ2-7	many	.	TGCGCCAGCAGCTTGGCCAGTACCTACGAGCAGTACTTC	CASSLASTYEQYF
TRBV29-1	TRBJ2-5	many	TRBD2	TGCAGCGTCGGCCTTGCTGCGGGGGGGCCTTTGGAGACCCAGTACTTC	CSVGLAAGGPLETQYF
TRBV12-3/TRBV12-4	TRBJ1-5	many	.	TGTGCCAGCACCTCCCCGGGGGCGCCCAATCAGCCCCAGCATTTT	CASTSPGAPNQPQHF
TRBV5-1	TRBJ2-1	many	.	TGCGCCAGCAGCTTGGGCAGGGAGGCCTACAATGAGCAGTTCTTC	CASSLGREAYNEQFF
TRBV20-1	TRBJ1-1	few	.	TGCAGTGCCCCTGAATCAGACACTGAAGCTTTCTTT	CSAPESDTEAFF
TRBV28	TRBJ2-2	many	.	TGTGCCAGCAGACAAACGACCGGGGAGCTGTTTTTT	CASRQTTGELFF
TRBV5-6	TRBJ2-4	few	TRBD1	TGTGCCAGCAGCTTGGCCGGACAGGGGGATTCGAACATTCAGTACTTC	CASSLAGQGDSNIQYF
TRBV27	TRBJ1-4	few	TRBD1	TGTGCCAGCAGTTTCTCAGGGGGCCTGGAAAAACTGTTTTTT	CASSFSGGLEKLFF
TRBV18	TRBJ2-3	.	TRBD2	TGTGCCAGCCCAGCGGGGACTCACGGCACGCAGTATTTT	CASPAGTHGTQYF
TRBV7-2	TRBJ1-4	many	.	TGTGCCAGCAGCCAGGGGTCTGGTGAAAAACTGTTTTTT	CASSQGSGEKLFF
TRBV20-1	TRBJ2-5	many	TRBD2	TGCAGTGCTAGAGATTCCCTCGGACTAGCGGGGGCACTGGAGGAGACCCAGTACTTC	CSARDSLGLAGALEETQYF
TRBV20-1	TRBJ2-1	many	TRBD2	TGCAGTGCTAGAGGGGGGACTAGCGGGGGGGCCGGTGAGCAGTTCTTC	CSARGGTSGGAGEQFF
TRBV19	TRBJ1-1	.	.	TGTGCCAGTAGTCTTTTTGGGTCATTTTCGAGGACTGAAGCTTTCTTT	CASSLFGSFSRTEAFF
TRBV12-3/TRBV12-4	TRBJ1-3	.	TRBD1	TGTGCCAGCAGAGGACAGGGGGTTGCTGGAAACACCATATATTTT	CASRGQGVAGNTIYF
TRBV20-1	TRBJ1-2	many	.	TGCAGTGCTAGGCCCTGGGTGGGTGGCTACACCTTC	CSARPWVGGYTF